Listed below are T cell receptor beta chains from one sample, sequenced in a study of vaccination effects on CD4 cells after COVID-19. Sequencing used immunoSEQ multiplex PCR; TCRdb keeps in-frame clones, though not all of them. The sample lists fewer than 90,000 clones; roughly 80% were seen once. These receptors are not linked to any known antigen. The source material was CD4+ T cells from PBMCs cultured with HCoV-OC43 spike peptides, sampled after COVID-19 vaccination. The receptors stem from a human donor who received a COVID-19 vaccine. Both conserved end residues are part of each CDR3. D genes are given only for firm matches. Size is omitted from some rows. Given values are once, few, many or a class for expanded clones.

CDR3	DNA	V	J	size	D
CASSRGTVPGGNYGYTF	TGTGCCAGCAGCAGAGGGACGGTGCCAGGGGGGAACTATGGCTACACCTTC	TRBV9	TRBJ1-2	few	TRBD1
CASSPRSGQYNYGYTF	TGTGCCAGCAGCCCCAGATCTGGACAGTATAACTATGGCTACACCTTC	TRBV3-1/TRBV3-2	TRBJ1-2	once	NA
CASSQERYNSPLHF	TGCGCCAGCAGCCAAGAGAGGTATAATTCACCCCTCCACTTT	TRBV4-1	TRBJ1-6	NA	NA
CASSSTGSDTQYF	TGTGCCAGCAGTTCTACAGGGTCAGATACGCAGTATTTT	TRBV6-5	TRBJ2-3	NA	NA
CASRSGAPYNEQFF	TGTGCCAGCCGTTCGGGGGCCCCATACAATGAGCAGTTCTTC	TRBV6-5	TRBJ2-1	NA	NA
CASSAQATGTDTQYF	TGTGCCAGCAGCGCTCAAGCGACTGGCACAGATACGCAGTATTTT	TRBV9	TRBJ2-3	NA	NA
CASSSGASGANVLTF	TGTGCCAGCAGTAGCGGGGCTTCTGGGGCCAACGTCCTGACTTTC	TRBV6-5	TRBJ2-6	NA	TRBD2
CASCLVLVTQYF	TGTGCCAGCTGTCTGGTCTTGGTTACGCAGTATTTT	TRBV12-3/TRBV12-4	TRBJ2-3	NA	NA
CASSTTGFTEAFF	TGTGCCAGTAGTACCACAGGGTTCACTGAAGCTTTCTTT	TRBV19	TRBJ1-1	NA	NA
CASSLLQGTGELFF	TGCGCCAGCAGCCTCTTACAGGGTACCGGGGAGCTGTTTTTT	TRBV4-3	TRBJ2-2	few	NA
CASSSATQYF	TGTGCCAGCAGCTCGGCAACGCAGTATTTT	TRBV7-9	TRBJ2-3	few	NA
CASSQDKGQGGYGYTF	TGCGCCAGCAGCCAAGATAAGGGACAGGGAGGATATGGCTACACCTTC	TRBV4-3	TRBJ1-2	NA	TRBD1
CASSFRGYGGYTF	TGTGCCAGCAGTTTTAGGGGTTATGGTGGCTACACCTTC	TRBV28	TRBJ1-2	few	NA
CASSLGWDEAFF	TGTGCCAGCAGCTTGGGGTGGGATGAAGCTTTCTTT	TRBV5-6	TRBJ1-1	NA	NA
CASSQGTDEKLFF	TGTGCCAGCTCACAGGGGACAGATGAAAAACTGTTTTTT	TRBV18	TRBJ1-4	few	TRBD1
CATTGENTEAFF	TGTGCCACCACTGGGGAGAACACTGAAGCTTTCTTT	TRBV24-1	TRBJ1-1	NA	NA
CSAKKDTQYF	TGCAGTGCTAAGAAAGATACGCAGTATTTT	TRBV20-1	TRBJ2-3	NA	NA
CASSKGNTEAFF	TGCGCCAGCAGTAAGGGGAACACTGAAGCTTTCTTT	TRBV4-3	TRBJ1-1	NA	NA
CASSPSSGNTIYF	TGTGCCAGCAGCCCGTCTTCTGGAAACACCATATATTTT	TRBV7-9	TRBJ1-3	NA	NA
CASSSPLDRAAESPLHF	TGTGCCAGCAGCTCCCCTCTTGACAGGGCGGCCGAGTCACCCCTCCACTTT	TRBV5-6	TRBJ1-6	NA	TRBD1
CASSLGRPTGELFF	TGTGCCAGCAGCTTGGGGAGGCCCACCGGGGAGCTGTTTTTT	TRBV5-6	TRBJ2-2	few	NA
CASSYASSGVGETQYF	TGTGCCAGCAGCTATGCCTCTAGCGGGGTAGGGGAGACCCAGTACTTC	TRBV5-4	TRBJ2-5	NA	TRBD2
CASSLEGNYGYTF	TGTGCCAGCAGCTTAGAGGGTAACTATGGCTACACCTTC	TRBV11-2	TRBJ1-2	NA	NA
CASSHNGRLNSPLHF	TGTGCCAGCAGTCATAACGGACGGCTGAATTCACCCCTCCACTTT	TRBV6-5	TRBJ1-6	few	NA
CASSIIQSGTGGYNEQFF	TGTGCCAGCTCAATAATACAATCCGGGACAGGGGGCTACAATGAGCAGTTCTTC	TRBV18	TRBJ2-1	NA	TRBD1
CASSYPGQGARNEQFF	TGTGCCAGCAGCTACCCGGGACAGGGGGCGAGGAATGAGCAGTTCTTC	TRBV7-2	TRBJ2-1	NA	TRBD1
CSVGLTGVNEKLFF	TGCAGCGTTGGGTTGACAGGCGTTAATGAAAAACTGTTTTTT	TRBV29-1	TRBJ1-4	NA	NA
CASSFQGGANEKLFF	TGTGCCAGCAGTTTCCAAGGGGGAGCTAATGAAAAACTGTTTTTT	TRBV28	TRBJ1-4	NA	NA
CASSQEGTGVFGNTGELFF	TGCGCCAGCAGCCAAGAAGGGACAGGGGTTTTTGGGAACACCGGGGAGCTGTTTTTT	TRBV4-1	TRBJ2-2	large	TRBD1
CASSHTGNYGYTF	TGTGCCAGCAGTCACACAGGGAACTATGGCTACACCTTC	TRBV27	TRBJ1-2	few	NA
CASRPTGTVNTEAFF	TGCGCCAGCAGACCGACCGGGACAGTGAACACTGAAGCTTTCTTT	TRBV5-1	TRBJ1-1	NA	TRBD1
CASMDRNTEAFF	TGTGCCAGCATGGACAGAAACACTGAAGCTTTCTTT	TRBV28	TRBJ1-1	NA	NA
CASSRTGGAGYGYTF	TGTGCCAGCAGCCGTACAGGGGGCGCAGGCTATGGCTACACCTTC	TRBV16	TRBJ1-2	NA	TRBD1
CASSLVGGHQPQHF	TGTGCCAGCAGCTTAGTTGGGGGCCATCAGCCCCAGCATTTT	TRBV7-9	TRBJ1-5	NA	NA
CAWSGSIQETQYF	TGTGCCTGGAGTGGTTCAATCCAAGAGACCCAGTACTTC	TRBV30	TRBJ2-5	NA	NA
CASSLGRQQETQYF	TGTGCCAGCAGCTTAGGACGGCAGCAAGAGACCCAGTACTTC	TRBV7-8	TRBJ2-5	once	NA
CASSFQGPNTEAFF	TGTGCCAGCAGCTTCCAGGGGCCGAACACTGAAGCTTTCTTT	TRBV7-9	TRBJ1-1	few	NA
CASSSRGQNYGYTF	TGTGCCAGCAGTTCCCGGGGACAGAACTATGGCTACACCTTC	TRBV6-6	TRBJ1-2	NA	TRBD1
CASSFTAGGTDTQYF	TGTGCCAGCTCATTTACAGCGGGGGGCACAGATACGCAGTATTTT	TRBV18	TRBJ2-3	NA	TRBD2
CASSIGEGRGLNIQYF	TGTGCCAGTAGTATAGGGGAGGGGAGGGGGCTGAACATTCAGTACTTC	TRBV19	TRBJ2-4	NA	NA
CASSDKTGTGEKLFF	TGCGCCAGCAGCGATAAGACAGGGACTGGTGAAAAACTGTTTTTT	TRBV4-3	TRBJ1-4	few	TRBD1
CASPSVDLSTDTQYF	TGTGCCAGCCCCTCGGTAGACCTTAGCACAGATACGCAGTATTTT	TRBV5-8	TRBJ2-3	many	NA
CASRRGGNTEAFF	TGCGCCAGCAGACGCGGAGGGAACACTGAAGCTTTCTTT	TRBV10-2	TRBJ1-1	NA	NA
CASSQPGFVTEAFF	TGTGCCAGCAGCCAACCTGGGTTTGTCACTGAAGCTTTCTTT	TRBV3-1/TRBV3-2	TRBJ1-1	NA	NA
CASSPLEGMGGYTF	TGCGCCAGCAGCCCCCTGGAGGGGATGGGTGGCTACACCTTC	TRBV4-1	TRBJ1-2	few	NA
CASSLGATLLGGYTF	TGTGCCAGCAGTTTGGGGGCGACTTTATTAGGTGGCTACACCTTC	TRBV6-5	TRBJ1-2	NA	NA
CASKTDTTYSNQPQHF	TGTGCCAGTAAAACCGACACCACCTATAGCAATCAGCCCCAGCATTTT	TRBV19	TRBJ1-5	NA	NA
CASSVVVGNTEAFF	TGTGCCAGCAGCGTAGTCGTAGGGAACACTGAAGCTTTCTTT	TRBV9	TRBJ1-1	once	NA
CASSQVGHRGETQYF	TGCGCCAGCAGCCAAGTGGGTCATCGTGGGGAGACCCAGTACTTC	TRBV4-3	TRBJ2-5	NA	NA
CASSELGGRTEAFF	TGTGCCAGCAGTGAATTGGGAGGTCGCACTGAAGCTTTCTTT	TRBV6-1	TRBJ1-1	few	NA
CASSPQGPNSPLHF	TGTGCCAGCAGCCCACAGGGTCCCAATTCACCCCTCCACTTT	TRBV7-2	TRBJ1-6	NA	NA